The sample holds one count of the clone carrying this TCR beta chain. TCRdb's copy holds only in-frame clones and misses some; the assay was immunoSEQ multiplex PCR. This sample carries 25,000 to 30,000 clones, about 80% of them seen once, and the ten largest clones take about an eighth. The sample comes from a study of early stage breast cancer tumors. The wider study: Most invasive tumors, twelve of 16, were ER+/PR+/HER2-.

This clonotype was obtained from a person aged 60 to 70 with breast cancer. Sequenced input: blood.

The CDR3 protein is CASTLREAGEQYF. As DNA, the CDR3 is TGTGCCAGCACCCTCAGGGAGGCGGGCGAGCAGTACTTC. The J gene is TRBJ2-7, the V gene TRBV7-9; tentative D call: TRBD2 (6 bases). Deletions cut 7 bases from V and 6 bases from J, with 16 bases between. Per the germline V gene, CDR1 is SEHNR and CDR2 is FQNEAQ (reference sequence). The CDR3 spans 13 residues.